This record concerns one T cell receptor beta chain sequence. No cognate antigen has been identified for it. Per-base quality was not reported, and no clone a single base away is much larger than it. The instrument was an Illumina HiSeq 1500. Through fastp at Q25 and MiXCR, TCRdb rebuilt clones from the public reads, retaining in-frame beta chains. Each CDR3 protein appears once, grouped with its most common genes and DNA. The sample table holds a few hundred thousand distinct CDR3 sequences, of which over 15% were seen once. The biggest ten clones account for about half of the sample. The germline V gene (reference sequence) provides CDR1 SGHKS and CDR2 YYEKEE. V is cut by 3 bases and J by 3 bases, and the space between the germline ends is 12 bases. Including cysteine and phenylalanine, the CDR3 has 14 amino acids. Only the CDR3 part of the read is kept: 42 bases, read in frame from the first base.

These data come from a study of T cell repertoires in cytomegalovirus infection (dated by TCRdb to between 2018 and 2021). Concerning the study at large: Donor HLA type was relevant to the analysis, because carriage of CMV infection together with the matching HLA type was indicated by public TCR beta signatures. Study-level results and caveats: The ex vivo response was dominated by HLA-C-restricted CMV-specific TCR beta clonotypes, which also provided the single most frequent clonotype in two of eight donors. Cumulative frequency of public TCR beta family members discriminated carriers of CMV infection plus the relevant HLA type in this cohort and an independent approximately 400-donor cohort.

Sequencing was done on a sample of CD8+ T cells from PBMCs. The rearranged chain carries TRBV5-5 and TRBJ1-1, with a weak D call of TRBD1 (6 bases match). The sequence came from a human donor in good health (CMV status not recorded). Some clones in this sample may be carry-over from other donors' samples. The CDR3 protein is CASSYRAWDTEAFF. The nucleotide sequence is TGTGCCAGCAGCTACAGGGCATGGGACACTGAAGCTTTCTTT.